The 8 T cell receptor beta chains below were found in one sample sequenced in a study of long-term antiretroviral therapy in people with HIV. immunoSEQ v3.0 was run at survey level. The repertoire was sequenced with immunoSEQ multiplex PCR; TCRdb's copy has only in-frame clones and lacks some. This table holds almost 25,000 clones, 84% found once. The sequencing here drew on unsorted PBMCs, taken 3 years after starting antiretroviral therapy. The receptors here all came from a man between 45 and 60 years old with HIV.

This clone was recorded once. The chain combines TRBV7-9 with TRBJ2-1, with D perhaps matching TRBD2 (6 bases). There are 12 residues in the CDR3. Germline V lookup: CDR1 SEHNR, CDR2 FQNEAQ (reference sequence). The V end was cut by 5 bases, the J end by 12 bases, with 14 bases between. The DNA for the CDR3 is TGTGCCAGCAGCGTGACGAGTAGCGGGCAGTTCTTC. Translated: CASSVTSSGQFF.

The V gene is TRBV28, the J gene TRBJ2-5, with D perhaps TRBD1 or TRBD2 (5 bases each). Germline values: CDR1 MDHEN, CDR2 SYDVKM. The CDR3 loop spans 13 amino acids. V was clipped by 2 bases and J by 5 bases, with 9 bases between them. In DNA, the CDR3 is TGTGCCAGCAGTTTAGGGGGTTGGGAGACCCAGTACTTC. Residues: CASSLGGWETQYF.

The chain carries TRBV25-1 and TRBJ2-7; TRBD1 agrees at 8 bases. Germline trimming cut 5 bases from V and 2 bases from J; bases unmatched to any gene: 5. Per germline, CDR1 MGHDK and CDR2 SYGVNS. CDR3 length: 14 residues. The CDR3 region has the DNA TGTGCCAGCAGTTCTCCGGGACAGGCCTACGAGCAGTACTTC. Translated: CASSSPGQAYEQYF.

The J gene is TRBJ2-3, the V gene TRBV2, with D unresolved. Germline values: CDR1 SNHLY, CDR2 FYNNEI. The CDR3 covers 14 residues. The CDR3 region is CASGSGPRTDTQYF. The CDR3 DNA is TGTGCTTCTGGGTCGGGTCCTCGCACAGATACGCAGTATTTT.

The rearrangement links TRBV7-9 to TRBJ1-5; 9 bases line up with TRBD1. Germline CDR1 SEHNR, CDR2 FQNEAQ (reference sequence). The CDR3 extends over 12 amino acids. Trimming removed 4 bases from V and 11 bases from J; junction bases left unmatched: 3. In DNA, the CDR3 is TGTGCCAGCAGCTCGGACAGGGGTTCCCAGCATTTT. Amino acid sequence: CASSSDRGSQHF.

The V call is TRBV27, the J call TRBJ2-1, with TRBD2 as a possible D gene (6 bases). Germline V CDR1 and CDR2: MNHEY, SMNVEV (reference sequence). Trimming pared 5 bases from V and 1 base from J, leaving 9 bases between. The CDR3 spans 14 residues. Here the CDR3 reads CASSHGGSYNEQFF. The CDR3 coding sequence is TGTGCCAGCAGTCACGGGGGTTCCTACAATGAGCAGTTCTTC.

The chain links TRBV7-3 to TRBJ2-2; TRBD1 agrees at 7 bases. V shed 5 bases, J shed 3 bases, and the junction held 3 bases outside the gene matches. The CDR3 has 14 residues. In germline, CDR1 is SGHTA, CDR2 FQGTGA. The CDR3 nucleotides are TGTGCCAGCAGCCCCGACAGGGACACCGGGGAGCTGTTTTTT. It yields the protein CASSPDRDTGELFF.

The V call is TRBV7-9, the J call TRBJ1-2; D gene unclear. The germline V gene encodes CDR1 SEHNR and CDR2 FQNEAQ (reference sequence). CDR3 length: 13 amino acids. V lost 1 base, J lost 8 bases, and 11 bases lay in between. CDR3 protein: CASSLDGPTGYTF. The CDR3 DNA reads TGTGCCAGCAGCTTAGATGGACCGACCGGCTACACCTTC.